The T cell receptor (beta chain) described here comes from a study of blood T cell repertoires in COVID-19. Turning to the study itself: From T cells, B-cell-depleted T cells, or PBMCs came the material, which was cDNA or gDNA.

Per the original methods: Counts of nucleated cells, estimated from reference gene primer amplification, were obtained. The repertoire was sequenced with immunoSEQ multiplex PCR; TCRdb's copy has only in-frame clones and lacks some. V, J and clone size were drawn from that table, and D and trimming were deduced from the DNA. Altogether about 380,000 clones are present, 88% being singletons, with the ten largest covering 0.9% to 1.5%. The CDR3 sequence is 16 residues long. Germline CDR1 is KGHSH and CDR2 is LQKENI. V lost 0 bases, J lost 2 bases, and 13 bases lay in between. The sequence derives from a woman younger than 35 who had recovered from COVID-19. The chain joins TRBV18 to TRBJ1-1; D uncertain. The sample was PBMCs or T cells enriched from blood (not recorded which). CDR3 loop: CASSPPNMGTNTEAFF. The CDR3 bases are TGTGCCAGCTCACCACCGAATATGGGCACTAACACTGAAGCTTTCTTT.